The next 5 T cell receptor beta chains were all read from a single sample in a study of monozygotic twins with inflammatory bowel disease. TCRdb re-analyzed the 5' RACE reads; it lists each CDR3 protein once, without DNA. Its table records 350,000 to 550,000 distinct CDR3 sequences. What was sequenced was blood. The receptors here all came from a human donor with ulcerative colitis or Crohn's disease, or a healthy co-twin of an affected twin (not recorded which).

The V call is TRBV5-1, the J call TRBJ2-3. CDR1 is SGHRS and CDR2 is YFSETQ in the germline V gene. This CDR3 region has 15 residues. The CDR3 loop is CASSLVGSGTDTQYF.

The chain uses TRBV27 and TRBJ2-7; the TCRdb call, TRBD1, lacks DNA for checking. Germline V gene sequence: CDR1 MNHEY, CDR2 SMNVEV (reference sequence). CDR3 length: 12 amino acids. The CDR3 is CASSFHGGEQYF.

The chain combines TRBV12-3 or TRBV12-4 with TRBJ2-2; TCRdb names TRBD1, which stays unverified in the absence of DNA. The CDR3 loop spans 16 amino acids. The CDR3: CASSRRPTGYTGELFF.

CDR3 in amino acids: CASSLLYGYTF. This chain uses TRBV7-2 with TRBJ1-2. The CDR3 sequence is 11 residues long. Looked up from germline, CDR1 is SGHTA and CDR2 is FQGNSA.

The chain has TRBV29-1 and TRBJ2-3; TCRdb's D call, TRBD2, is unchecked because there is no DNA. The CDR3 has 14 amino acids. Germline CDR1 reads SQVTM; CDR2 reads ANQGSEA. CDR3 protein: CSVVGLVNTDTQYF.